Listed below are T cell receptor beta chains from one sample, sequenced in a study of CD4+ T cells in melanoma. Libraries were prepared by immunoSEQ multiplex PCR; TCRdb keeps only in-frame clonotypes and omits some of them. This sample has 11,000 or so clones, with roughly 69% found just once. The sequenced sample was cells from a culture (not recorded whether cultured in vitro). The source is a human donor with melanoma. CDR3s include the opening cysteine and the closing phenylalanine or tryptophan. A D gene is named only where the DNA matches it firmly. Clone sizes are given selectively: once, few, many, or a class where the clone is expanded.

TGCGCCAGCAGCCAAGTGGATAGGGCAGAGACCCAGTACTTC	CASSQVDRAETQYF	TRBJ2-5	TRBV4-1	once	-
TGTGCCAGCAGTTACGGTCGGGGTTCAAGATATTCACCCCTCCACTTT	CASSYGRGSRYSPLHF	TRBJ1-6	TRBV6-5	-	-
TGTGCCAGCAGTGAATATGGGGTTGTCCCCTACGAGCAGTACTTC	CASSEYGVVPYEQYF	TRBJ2-7	TRBV25-1	-	-
TGTGCCAGCAGACCCGGACGGAACTATGGCTACACCTTC	CASRPGRNYGYTF	TRBJ1-2	TRBV6-5	-	-
TGTGCCAGCAGAAAGGACTCCTACGAGCAGTACTTC	CASRKDSYEQYF	TRBJ2-7	TRBV6-1	-	-
TGTGCCAGCAGCTCTAGACTCCAGAGCAATTCACCCCTCCACTTT	CASSSRLQSNSPLHF	TRBJ1-6	TRBV7-9	-	-
TGTGCCAGTAGTATTGCAGATACGCAGTATTTT	CASSIADTQYF	TRBJ2-3	TRBV19	-	-
TGTGCCATCGTCGGGGAAATTGGGGATACGCAGTATTTT	CAIVGEIGDTQYF	TRBJ2-3	TRBV10-3	-	-
TGTGCCAGCACTGGAGAGACCCAGTACTTC	CASTGETQYF	TRBJ2-5	TRBV6-5	once	-
TGTGCCATCAGACCCCGGGACAGGGATCTCATCGCATCCTCTGGAAACACCATATATTTT	CAIRPRDRDLIASSGNTIYF	TRBJ1-3	TRBV10-3	-	TRBD1
TGCGCCAGCAGCCGGGGACCTCTTGCTAACTATGGCTACACCTTC	CASSRGPLANYGYTF	TRBJ1-2	TRBV4-1	-	-
TGTGCCAGCAGCTTAGATGGGGTCGGTGGCTACACCTTC	CASSLDGVGGYTF	TRBJ1-2	TRBV11-2	-	-
TGTGCCTGGGCGGGGGGCCTAGTTCTCACAGATACGCAGTATTTT	CAWAGGLVLTDTQYF	TRBJ2-3	TRBV30	once	TRBD2
TGTGCCAGCAGAACGGGGGGTCGCGACTATGGCTACACCTTC	CASRTGGRDYGYTF	TRBJ1-2	TRBV27	-	-
TGTGCCAGTAGTATTCCACCGGGACAGGGGATGCGAAACACCATATATTTT	CASSIPPGQGMRNTIYF	TRBJ1-3	TRBV19	few	TRBD1
TGTGCCAGCAGCTTATCTGCCCAGAGCGGAGAGACCCAGTACTTC	CASSLSAQSGETQYF	TRBJ2-5	TRBV7-3	-	-
TGTGCCAGCGACAGGGGAGGTAGGACAGATACGCAGTATTTT	CASDRGGRTDTQYF	TRBJ2-3	TRBV19	-	TRBD1
TGTGCCAGCAGCTTGGTTAGCGGGGGGTTCGGGATCCAGTTCTTC	CASSLVSGGFGIQFF	TRBJ2-1	TRBV5-6	-	TRBD2
TGTGCCAGCAGCGTGGGACAGGCCTACGAGCAGTACTTC	CASSVGQAYEQYF	TRBJ2-7	TRBV7-3	-	TRBD1
TGTGCCAGCAGTGACAGAGAAATGGGAGCTTTCTTT	CASSDREMGAFF	TRBJ1-1	TRBV6-1	-	-
TGCGCCAGCAGTGTTTTAGCGACGGGCGAGCAGTACTTC	CASSVLATGEQYF	TRBJ2-7	TRBV10-2	few	-
TGTGCCAGCAGCTTCGGACCAGATACGCAGTATTTT	CASSFGPDTQYF	TRBJ2-3	TRBV11-2	-	-
TGTGCCAGCAGTTTAAACAGGGGGTACACTGAAGCTTTCTTT	CASSLNRGYTEAFF	TRBJ1-1	TRBV28	-	TRBD1
TGTGCCAGCAGCCCCTTAGGGACGGGGCCCTCGAATGAGCAGTTCTTC	CASSPLGTGPSNEQFF	TRBJ2-1	TRBV4-2	-	-
TGTGCCAGCAGTAGGGGTTTCGCTGAAGCTTTCTTT	CASSRGFAEAFF	TRBJ1-1	TRBV6-5	-	-
TGTGCCAGCAGCGGGGGAGTGGGGGAGACCCAGTACTTC	CASSGGVGETQYF	TRBJ2-5	TRBV2	-	-
TGCGCCAGCAGTGATGGGGGAACCGGGGCCAACGTCCTGACTTTC	CASSDGGTGANVLTF	TRBJ2-6	TRBV10-1	-	-
TGCGCCAGCGGGGGACAGGGGGCCTTCGACGAGCAGTACTTC	CASGGQGAFDEQYF	TRBJ2-7	TRBV10-2	-	TRBD1
TGTGCCAGCAGGGCCCTAGTGGTACGAGGAGATACGCAGTATTTT	CASRALVVRGDTQYF	TRBJ2-3	TRBV6-5	-	-
TGTGCTAGTGGTTTGGCCCCGAACACCGGGGAGCTGTTTTTT	CASGLAPNTGELFF	TRBJ2-2	TRBV12-5	-	-
TGTGCCAGCAACGGACAGACAAAACTGTTTTTT	CASNGQTKLFF	TRBJ1-4	TRBV2	-	-
TGCGCCAGCAGCTACGGGACAACGGAGGAGCAGTACTTC	CASSYGTTEEQYF	TRBJ2-7	TRBV5-1	few	-
TGCGCCAGCAGCCAAGATTGGGTTCCGACCGGGGAGCTGTTTTTT	CASSQDWVPTGELFF	TRBJ2-2	TRBV4-1	-	-
TGTGCCAGCAGCTTAAACCACCAAGAGACCCAGTACTTC	CASSLNHQETQYF	TRBJ2-5	TRBV7-7	-	-
TGTGCCAGCAGCTTCGGACCCGGAATGGACGAAAAACTGTTTTTT	CASSFGPGMDEKLFF	TRBJ1-4	TRBV7-8	-	-
TGTGCCATCAGTGAGTCTCAGGATTTGAACACTGAAGCTTTCTTT	CAISESQDLNTEAFF	TRBJ1-1	TRBV10-3	few	-
TGTGCCAGCAGCTCTCGACTAGCGTCGGCAGATACGCAGTATTTT	CASSSRLASADTQYF	TRBJ2-3	TRBV5-4	few	TRBD2
TGCGCCAGCAGCCCGGACGGGAGCCTTTATCAGTACTTC	CASSPDGSLYQYF	TRBJ2-7	TRBV5-1	-	-
TGTGCCAGCAGCGGGAGGGACGTAGGTGAGCAGTTCTTC	CASSGRDVGEQFF	TRBJ2-1	TRBV9	-	-
TGTGCCAGCAGGGGACTAGCGGGGGGCTACGAGCAGTACTTC	CASRGLAGGYEQYF	TRBJ2-7	TRBV6-5	-	TRBD2
TGCGCCAGCAGCTCAGGGGAGGCCCCCTACGAGCAGTACTTC	CASSSGEAPYEQYF	TRBJ2-7	TRBV5-1	-	-
TGTGCCAGCACCTTGACCGGGAGCTCCTACGAGCAGTACTTC	CASTLTGSSYEQYF	TRBJ2-7	TRBV10-3	-	-